The 5 T cell receptor beta chains given below trace back to one sample, sequenced in a study of blood T cell repertoires in COVID-19. TCRdb's table, derived via immunoSEQ multiplex PCR, lists solely in-frame clones and lacks some. Among approximately 240,000 clones, 75% to 90% were seen once, and the ten largest hold around 6%. The sequenced material came from PBMCs or T cells enriched from blood (not recorded which). Receptors were obtained from a young woman with acute COVID-19.

This chain connects TRBV9 to TRBJ1-4, with 9 bases aligning to TRBD1. V shed 3 bases and J 7 bases; nucleotides not matched to a gene: 13. Germline values: CDR1 SGDLS, CDR2 YYNGEE. The CDR3 is 17 residues long. The DNA for the CDR3 is TGTGCCAGCAGCGAGGAGGGACAGGGCTTCAGTCGTGAAAAACTGTTTTTT. Translation: CASSEEGQGFSREKLFF. Using reference TRBV9 and TRBJ1-4 for the parts outside the CDR3, the full variable domain is DSGVTQTPKHLITATGQRVTLRCSPRSGDLSVYWYQQSLDQGLQFLIQYYNGEERAKGNILERFSAQQFPDLHSELNLSSLELGDSALYFCASSEEGQGFSREKLFFGSGTQLSVL.

Of note for this clone: The same CDR3 is also encoded by other DNA sequences in this sample. The V and J genes are TRBV27 and TRBJ2-3; TRBD1 matches at 7 bases. The germline gives CDR1 MNHEY, CDR2 SMNVEV (reference sequence). With 6 bases clipped from V and 2 bases from J, the junction kept 8 bases outside the gene matches. This CDR3 comprises 15 residues. The CDR3 reads CASSLTGRDTDTQYF. CDR3 coding DNA: TGTGCCAGCAGCCTGACAGGGCGCGACACAGATACGCAGTATTTT.

The chain carries TRBV7-6 and TRBJ1-1, with a tentative D call TRBD1 (6 bases). Looked up from germline, CDR1 is SGHVS and CDR2 is FNYEAQ. V lost 5 bases, J lost 1 base, and 8 bases lay in between. CDR3 size: 13 residues. For the CDR3, the DNA is TGTGCCAGCAGCCAGGACAGGAACACTGAAGCTTTCTTT. It encodes CASSQDRNTEAFF.

The genes are TRBV7-9 and TRBJ2-5; tentatively, D is TRBD2 (5 bases). Germline CDR1 is SEHNR and CDR2 is FQNEAQ (reference sequence). The CDR3 has 15 amino acids. Trimming took off 5 bases at V and 3 bases at J, with 16 bases between the two ends. The CDR3 is CASSPRRGPEETQYF. CDR3 nucleotides: TGTGCCAGCAGCCCCAGACGAGGGCCAGAAGAGACCCAGTACTTC.

The chain uses TRBV28 and TRBJ2-7; 10 bases fit TRBD2. Germline assignment: CDR1 MDHEN and CDR2 SYDVKM. V was pared by 2 bases and J by 2 bases, with 12 bases of the junction left unmatched. The CDR3 sequence is 18 residues long. The CDR3 DNA reads as TGTGCCAGCAGTTTAGTGGGGGGAGCGGGAGGGCCTACCTACGAGCAGTACTTC. Amino acid sequence: CASSLVGGAGGPTYEQYF. Drawing the rest from reference TRBV28 and TRBJ2-7, the complete variable domain is DVKVTQSSRYLVKRTGEKVFLECVQDMDHENMFWYRQDPGLGLRLIYFSYDVKMKEKGDIPEGYSVSREKKERFSLILESASTNQTSMYLCASSLVGGAGGPTYEQYFGPGTRLTVT.